This TCR beta chain emerged from a study of T-cell memory formation after mild COVID-19. The table lists this clonotype with a few counts. Each CDR3 protein gets one entry after TCRdb re-called the 5' RACE reads with MiXCR. The sample contains 350,000 to 400,000 distinct CDR3 sequences, around 21% of which appear only once. Germline loops: CDR1 MGHRA, CDR2 YSYEKL. The CDR3 length is 13 residues. Trimming removed 4 bases from V and 2 bases from J, with 9 bases in between. The receptor was derived from an adult woman who had mild COVID-19 (a few samples of this study predate the infection). Cell type and time point are not known. The sample comprised PBMCs or a T cell subset sorted from them (not recorded which). The rearrangement links TRBV4-1 to TRBJ2-7; D possibly corresponds to TRBD2 (6 bases). In DNA, the CDR3 is TGCGCCAGCAGCCCGCCTAGCGCCTACGAGCAGTACTTC. It specifies CASSPPSAYEQYF.